This is a list of T cell receptor beta chains from one sample in a study of Graves' ophthalmopathy and Graves' hyperthyroidism. TCRdb passed the multiplex PCR reads through MiXCR, listing each CDR3 protein once. The repertoire has about 620,000 distinct CDR3 sequences, 22% of them found once; the top ten carry 7.1%. Sequencing was performed on peripheral blood. All receptors come from a woman aged 18-30 years with stable Graves' hyperthyroidism. Some clones in this sample may be carry-over from other donors' samples. CDR3s include the opening cysteine and the closing phenylalanine or tryptophan. D genes are given only for firm matches. Clone size appears in some rows only: once, few, many, or a class for an expanded clone.

v_gene	j_gene	abundance	d_gene	CDR3nt	CDR3aa
TRBV6-2/TRBV6-3	TRBJ1-1	NA	NA	TGTGCCAGCAGTTACACCCACGGTCTCGGGGGGGCTAGCACTGAAGCTTTCTTT	CASSYTHGLGGASTEAFF
TRBV6-4	TRBJ1-6	many	NA	TGTGCCAGCAGCACAGGTTCCTATAATTCACCCCTCCACTTT	CASSTGSYNSPLHF
TRBV30	TRBJ2-2	NA	TRBD1	TGTGCCTGGAGTCAATACCGGGACAGCCCCACCGGGGAGCTGTTTTTT	CAWSQYRDSPTGELFF
TRBV6-2/TRBV6-3	TRBJ1-2	NA	NA	TGTGCCAGCAGTACCAGGGGACTGAACTATGGCTACACCTTC	CASSTRGLNYGYTF
TRBV11-1	TRBJ2-7	NA	TRBD2	TGTGCCAGCAGCACATGGACTAGCGGAGGGAGATCATACGAGCAGTACTTC	CASSTWTSGGRSYEQYF
TRBV6-2/TRBV6-3	TRBJ1-5	many	NA	TGTGCCAGCAGTTACTCTCTTCGGGGTTGGAATAGCAATCAGCCCCAGCATTTT	CASSYSLRGWNSNQPQHF
TRBV10-3	TRBJ2-7	NA	TRBD1	TGTGCCATCAGACCTCGATCGGGGACAGGCTCCTACGAGCAGTACTTC	CAIRPRSGTGSYEQYF
TRBV11-2	TRBJ2-5	many	TRBD2	TGTGCCAGCAGCTGGCTAGCGGGAGGGCCACAGGAGACCCAGTACTTC	CASSWLAGGPQETQYF
TRBV6-9	TRBJ2-5	many	NA	TGTGCCAGCAGTTATTCGGCGGGCGTCCAAGAGACCCAGTACTTC	CASSYSAGVQETQYF
TRBV25-1	TRBJ2-7	NA	TRBD1	TGTGCCACGCGGACAGGCTCGATTTACGAGCAGTACTTC	CATRTGSIYEQYF
TRBV4-1	TRBJ2-7	NA	TRBD1	TGCGCCAGCAGCCAAGACGCAGGGGGAAACTACGAGCAGTACTTC	CASSQDAGGNYEQYF
TRBV6-1	TRBJ1-1	NA	TRBD1	TGTGCCAGCCGGGACAGGGAAATCGGCACTGAAGCTTTCTTT	CASRDREIGTEAFF
TRBV19	TRBJ1-2	many	NA	TGTGCCAGTAGTATCGGTCCGGGCTCGGGCTACACCTTC	CASSIGPGSGYTF
TRBV6-5	TRBJ2-5	many	NA	TGTGCCAGCAGTTACGGGCTTGAGACCCAGTACTTC	CASSYGLETQYF
TRBV2	TRBJ1-2	NA	TRBD1	TGTGCCAGCAGTCCCGGGACAGCAGGGCACTACACCTTC	CASSPGTAGHYTF
TRBV11-3	TRBJ1-2	NA	NA	TGTGCCAGCAGCTTAATGCCAGGGACGACTTCTAACTATGGCTACACCTTC	CASSLMPGTTSNYGYTF
TRBV6-2/TRBV6-3	TRBJ2-3	NA	TRBD1	TGTGCCAGCAGACGGACAGGGAGCTCAGATACGCAGTATTTT	CASRRTGSSDTQYF
TRBV7-3	TRBJ1-6	many	NA	TGTGCCAGCAGCTTTGACAGTCGCAATTCACCCCTCCACTTT	CASSFDSRNSPLHF
TRBV6-1	TRBJ1-5	many	TRBD1	TGTGCCAGCAGCGCCACAGGGGGCAATCAGCCCCAGCATTTT	CASSATGGNQPQHF
TRBV11-2	TRBJ2-7	few	TRBD1	TGTGCCAGCAGCTCGTACAGGGGAAACTCCTACGAGCAGTACTTC	CASSSYRGNSYEQYF
TRBV6-1	TRBJ2-5	many	NA	TGTGCCAGCAGCCCCTCGGGGTTGAGGGAGACCCAGTACTTC	CASSPSGLRETQYF
TRBV30	TRBJ1-1	many	TRBD1	TGTGCCTGGGGACTGGACAGGGAAGCTTTCTTT	CAWGLDREAFF